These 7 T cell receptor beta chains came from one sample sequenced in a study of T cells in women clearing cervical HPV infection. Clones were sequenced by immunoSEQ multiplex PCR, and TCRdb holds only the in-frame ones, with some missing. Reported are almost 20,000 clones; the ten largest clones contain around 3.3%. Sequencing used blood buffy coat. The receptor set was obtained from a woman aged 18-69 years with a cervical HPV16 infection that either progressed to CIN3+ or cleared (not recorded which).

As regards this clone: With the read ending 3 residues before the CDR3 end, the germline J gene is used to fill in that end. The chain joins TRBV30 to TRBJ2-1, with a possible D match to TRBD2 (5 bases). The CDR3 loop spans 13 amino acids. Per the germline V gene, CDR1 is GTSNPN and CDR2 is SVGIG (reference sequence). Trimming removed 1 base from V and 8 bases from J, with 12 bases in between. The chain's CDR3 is CAWSGAAGDEQFF. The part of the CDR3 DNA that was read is TGTGCCTGGAGTGGGGCAGCCGGGGATGAG.

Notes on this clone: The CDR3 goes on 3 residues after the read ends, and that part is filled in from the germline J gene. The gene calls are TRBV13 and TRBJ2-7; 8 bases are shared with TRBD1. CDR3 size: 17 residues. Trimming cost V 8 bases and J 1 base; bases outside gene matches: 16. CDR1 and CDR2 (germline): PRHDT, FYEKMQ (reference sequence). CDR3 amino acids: CASGSSAGRGLSYEQYF. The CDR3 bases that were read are TGTGCCAGCGGGTCCTCCGCCGGCAGGGGGCTTTCCTACGAG.

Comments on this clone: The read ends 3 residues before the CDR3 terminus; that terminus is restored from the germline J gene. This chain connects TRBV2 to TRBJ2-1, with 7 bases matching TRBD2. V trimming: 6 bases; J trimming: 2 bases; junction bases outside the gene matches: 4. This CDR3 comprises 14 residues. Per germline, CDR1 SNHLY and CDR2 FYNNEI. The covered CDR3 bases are TGTGCCAGCAGCGGGACTACTACCTACAATGAG. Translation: CASSGTTTYNE. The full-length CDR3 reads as CASSGTTTYNEQFF.

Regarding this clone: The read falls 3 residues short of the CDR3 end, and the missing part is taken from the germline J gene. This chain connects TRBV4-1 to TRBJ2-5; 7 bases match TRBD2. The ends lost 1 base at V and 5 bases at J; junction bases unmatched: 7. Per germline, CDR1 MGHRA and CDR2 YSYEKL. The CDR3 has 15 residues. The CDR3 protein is CASSQVGGGGETQYF. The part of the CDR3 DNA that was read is TGCGCCAGCAGCCAAGTTGGCGGGGGAGGGGAGACC.

This chain's CDR3 is CAISRAGVNTEAFF. CDR3 bases read: TGTGCCATCAGTAGAGCAGGCGTTAACACTGAA. V and J are TRBV10-3 and TRBJ1-1; D not resolved. Read data end 3 residues before the CDR3 end; the end is taken from the germline J gene. The CDR3 consists of 14 residues. The V gene's germline CDR1 is ENHRY and CDR2 SYGVKD. V was clipped by 5 bases and J by 2 bases, with 12 bases between them.

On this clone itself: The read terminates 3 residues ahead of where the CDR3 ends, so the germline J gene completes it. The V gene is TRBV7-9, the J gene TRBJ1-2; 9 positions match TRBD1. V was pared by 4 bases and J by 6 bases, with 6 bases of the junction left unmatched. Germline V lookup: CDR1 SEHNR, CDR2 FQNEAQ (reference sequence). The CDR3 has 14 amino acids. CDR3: CASSSTGGGNGYTF. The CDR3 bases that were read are TGTGCCAGCAGCTCCACAGGGGGCGGGAATGGC.

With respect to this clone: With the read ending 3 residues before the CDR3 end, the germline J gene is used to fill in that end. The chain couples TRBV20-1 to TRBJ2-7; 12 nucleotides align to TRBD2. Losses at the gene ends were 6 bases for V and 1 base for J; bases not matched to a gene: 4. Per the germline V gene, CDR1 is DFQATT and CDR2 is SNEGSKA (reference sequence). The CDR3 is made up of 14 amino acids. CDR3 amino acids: CSAALAGGSYEQYF. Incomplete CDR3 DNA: TGCAGTGCCGCACTAGCGGGGGGTTCCTACGAG.